Presented here are 3 T cell receptor beta chains from one specimen sequenced in a study of cytomegalovirus exposure and HLA in healthy donors. The table came from immunoSEQ multiplex PCR; TCRdb's copy has only in-frame clones and leaves some out. The sample includes some 150,000 clones, roughly 89% of them seen just once. Sequenced material: PBMCs. The receptors shown here come from a woman aged 18-29 years in good health and CMV-seropositive.

This rearrangement joins TRBV6-5 to TRBJ1-1; the D is unclear. Trimming stripped 2 bases from V and 6 bases from J, with 13 bases between. The CDR3 contains 14 residues. Germline CDR1 MNHEY, CDR2 SVGAGI. The DNA for the CDR3 is TGTGCCAGCAGTTACCCGCGCGCGGCCCCTGAAGCTTTCTTT. Translated, it gives CASSYPRAAPEAFF.

This clone appeared a single time. The chain uses TRBV2 and TRBJ2-6; possible D gene TRBD2, 5 bases. The V and J ends lost 7 bases and 3 bases respectively, with 19 bases between them. Germline V CDR1 and CDR2: SNHLY, FYNNEI. The CDR3 contains 17 residues. CDR3 nucleotides: TGTGCCAGCACCCCAGCGGCAGCCATACTTGGGGCCAACGTCCTGACTTTC. It encodes CASTPAAAILGANVLTF. Full variable domain (missing parts from reference TRBV2 and TRBJ2-6): EPEVTQTPSHQVTQMGQEVILRCVPISNHLYFYWYRQILGQKVEFLVSFYNNEISEKSEIFDDQFSVERPDGSNFTLKIRSTKLEDSAMYFCASTPAAAILGANVLTFGAGSRLTVL.

This sequence joins TRBV5-4 and TRBJ2-3; D unclear. Germline assignment: CDR1 SGHNT and CDR2 YYREEE (reference sequence). This CDR3 comprises 12 residues. V lost 2 bases, J lost 6 bases, and 7 bases lay in between. CDR3: CASSFSADTQYF. Here the CDR3 DNA reads TGTGCCAGCAGCTTTTCCGCGGATACGCAGTATTTT.